The subject of this entry is one T cell receptor beta chain. Its antigen is not identified. The entry originates in a study of monozygotic twins with inflammatory bowel disease. Overall study findings and caveats: Among IBD patients, fewer clonotypes were shared with others than among healthy twins, especially with disease activity.

Each TCR library consumed 3,000 to 3,500 ng of total RNA. TCRdb re-called the 5' RACE reads, yielding one record per CDR3 amino acid sequence without DNA. Recorded for this sample: over 110,000 distinct CDR3 sequences. The CDR3 loop spans 15 amino acids. CDR1 is MNHNS and CDR2 is SASEGT in the germline V gene. This chain links TRBV6-1 with TRBJ1-2; TCRdb calls TRBD1, which cannot be checked without DNA. The TCR originated in a human donor with ulcerative colitis or Crohn's disease, or a healthy co-twin of an affected twin (not recorded which). Sequences were obtained from blood. This chain's CDR3 is CASSTPGQPNYGYTF.